One sample yielded the 8 T cell receptor beta chains listed below, sequenced in a study of T cell responses to AZD1222 COVID-19 vaccine. Measured with immunoSEQ multiplex PCR; TCRdb has only the in-frame clones, and not every one. Among approximately 150,000 clones, approximately 94% were seen once, and the ten largest hold 5.1%. The specimen was peripheral blood, collected on day 0 of AZD1222 vaccination. Every receptor here comes from an adult in good health.

Only one count was recorded for this clone. V usage is TRBV7-9 and J usage is TRBJ1-2; 8 bases align to TRBD1. The junction had 8 bases not matched to a gene; V was cut back by 4 bases and J by 4 bases. The germline CDR1 and CDR2 sequences are SEHNR and FQNEAQ (reference sequence). This CDR3 has 15 amino acids. The CDR3 DNA sequence: TGTGCCAGCAGCTCTGACAGGGGCCGATCCTATGGCTACACCTTC. It is translated as CASSSDRGRSYGYTF.

The V call is TRBV19, the J call TRBJ2-1; TRBD1 agrees at 10 bases. The CDR3 runs 14 residues. V gave up 4 bases and J gave up 6 bases; unmatched junction bases: 3. Germline V gene sequence: CDR1 LNHDA, CDR2 SQIVND (reference sequence). In DNA form, the CDR3 reads TGTGCCAGTAGTACCAGGACAGGGGGCAATGAGCAGTTCTTC. Protein: CASSTRTGGNEQFF. Full variable domain (missing parts from reference TRBV19 and TRBJ2-1): DGGITQSPKYLFRKEGQNVTLSCEQNLNHDAMYWYRQDPGQGLRLIYYSQIVNDFQKGDIAEGYSVSREKKESFPLTVTSAQKNPTAFYLCASSTRTGGNEQFFGPGTRLTVL.

The chain joins TRBV9 to TRBJ2-1, with 9 nucleotides matching TRBD2. Germline loops: CDR1 SGDLS, CDR2 YYNGEE. The CDR3 spans 16 residues. V was clipped by 4 bases and J by 9 bases; unmatched bases: 14. CDR3 coding DNA: TGTGCCAGCAGCCCCGTTGGTGGCGGGGGGGCGACTGAGCAGTTCTTC. Its protein is CASSPVGGGGATEQFF.

The rearrangement uses TRBV7-9 and TRBJ2-7, with D tentatively TRBD1 (7 bases). This CDR3 contains 15 residues. Trimming shortened V by 0 bases and J by 3 bases, and 12 bases separated the two germline ends. CDR1 SEHNR and CDR2 FQNEAQ come from the germline V gene (reference sequence). The CDR3 loop is CASSLARGQSYEQYF. CDR3 in DNA: TGTGCCAGCAGCTTAGCGCGGGGACAGAGCTACGAGCAGTACTTC.

The chain links TRBV2 to TRBJ1-4; 7 bases fit TRBD1. V gave up 6 bases and J gave up 0 bases; unmatched junction bases: 4. From germline, CDR1 is SNHLY and CDR2 FYNNEI. CDR3 length: 15 amino acids. The CDR3 DNA follows: TGTGCCAGCAGACGAACAGGGGCAACTAATGAAAAACTGTTTTTT. Protein product: CASRRTGATNEKLFF.

This chain connects TRBV6-5 to TRBJ1-2; a weak D match, TRBD1 (6 bases). This CDR3 spans 14 amino acids. Per the germline V gene, CDR1 is MNHEY and CDR2 is SVGAGI. With 7 bases removed from V and 8 bases from J, the gap between germline ends came to 20 bases. The chain's CDR3 is CASTIGGLREGYTF. CDR3 DNA: TGTGCCAGCACCATTGGGGGCCTCCGGGAAGGCTACACCTTC.

The rearrangement uses TRBV19 and TRBJ2-7, with no clear D. The CDR3 sequence is 13 residues long. The germline V gene encodes CDR1 LNHDA and CDR2 SQIVND (reference sequence). With 7 bases removed from V and 0 bases from J, the gap between germline ends came to 10 bases. This CDR3 is CASNGRNSYEQYF. The CDR3, as DNA: TGTGCCAGTAACGGGCGAAACTCCTACGAGCAGTACTTC.

The chain couples TRBV2 to TRBJ2-7; D uncertain. Germline-derived CDR1 and CDR2 are SNHLY and FYNNEI. The CDR3 is 13 residues long. V gave up 6 bases and J gave up 5 bases, with 14 bases separating them. For the CDR3, the DNA is TGTGCCAGCAGGATGTCCCGGGTTGACGAGCAGTACTTC. Its translation: CASRMSRVDEQYF.